This TCR beta chain was profiled in a study of radiation and T cells in renal cell carcinoma. CDR1 and CDR2 (germline): MDHEN, SYDVKM. Between the trimmed V and J ends, which lost 8 bases and 6 bases, there was a span of 13 bases. The CDR3 spans 13 residues. Described time point: baseline pretreatment blood. Treatment in this sample: 15 Gy SBRT to primary tumor, nephrectomy 4 weeks later. The protocol was immunoSEQ multiplex PCR, while the TCRdb copy is restricted to in-frame clones and leaves out a portion. Of approximately 100,000 clones in the sample, roughly 90% were seen once. The chain uses TRBV28 and TRBJ2-2, with D perhaps assigned TRBD1 or TRBD2 (5 bases each). The clonotype was recovered from a middle-aged man with renal cell carcinoma. This sample comprised blood, obtained from a patient whose treatment included radiotherapy and nephrectomy. CDR3 nucleotides: TGTGCCAGCCGCACCCGGGGACCCGGGGAGCTGTTTTTT. It yields the protein CASRTRGPGELFF.